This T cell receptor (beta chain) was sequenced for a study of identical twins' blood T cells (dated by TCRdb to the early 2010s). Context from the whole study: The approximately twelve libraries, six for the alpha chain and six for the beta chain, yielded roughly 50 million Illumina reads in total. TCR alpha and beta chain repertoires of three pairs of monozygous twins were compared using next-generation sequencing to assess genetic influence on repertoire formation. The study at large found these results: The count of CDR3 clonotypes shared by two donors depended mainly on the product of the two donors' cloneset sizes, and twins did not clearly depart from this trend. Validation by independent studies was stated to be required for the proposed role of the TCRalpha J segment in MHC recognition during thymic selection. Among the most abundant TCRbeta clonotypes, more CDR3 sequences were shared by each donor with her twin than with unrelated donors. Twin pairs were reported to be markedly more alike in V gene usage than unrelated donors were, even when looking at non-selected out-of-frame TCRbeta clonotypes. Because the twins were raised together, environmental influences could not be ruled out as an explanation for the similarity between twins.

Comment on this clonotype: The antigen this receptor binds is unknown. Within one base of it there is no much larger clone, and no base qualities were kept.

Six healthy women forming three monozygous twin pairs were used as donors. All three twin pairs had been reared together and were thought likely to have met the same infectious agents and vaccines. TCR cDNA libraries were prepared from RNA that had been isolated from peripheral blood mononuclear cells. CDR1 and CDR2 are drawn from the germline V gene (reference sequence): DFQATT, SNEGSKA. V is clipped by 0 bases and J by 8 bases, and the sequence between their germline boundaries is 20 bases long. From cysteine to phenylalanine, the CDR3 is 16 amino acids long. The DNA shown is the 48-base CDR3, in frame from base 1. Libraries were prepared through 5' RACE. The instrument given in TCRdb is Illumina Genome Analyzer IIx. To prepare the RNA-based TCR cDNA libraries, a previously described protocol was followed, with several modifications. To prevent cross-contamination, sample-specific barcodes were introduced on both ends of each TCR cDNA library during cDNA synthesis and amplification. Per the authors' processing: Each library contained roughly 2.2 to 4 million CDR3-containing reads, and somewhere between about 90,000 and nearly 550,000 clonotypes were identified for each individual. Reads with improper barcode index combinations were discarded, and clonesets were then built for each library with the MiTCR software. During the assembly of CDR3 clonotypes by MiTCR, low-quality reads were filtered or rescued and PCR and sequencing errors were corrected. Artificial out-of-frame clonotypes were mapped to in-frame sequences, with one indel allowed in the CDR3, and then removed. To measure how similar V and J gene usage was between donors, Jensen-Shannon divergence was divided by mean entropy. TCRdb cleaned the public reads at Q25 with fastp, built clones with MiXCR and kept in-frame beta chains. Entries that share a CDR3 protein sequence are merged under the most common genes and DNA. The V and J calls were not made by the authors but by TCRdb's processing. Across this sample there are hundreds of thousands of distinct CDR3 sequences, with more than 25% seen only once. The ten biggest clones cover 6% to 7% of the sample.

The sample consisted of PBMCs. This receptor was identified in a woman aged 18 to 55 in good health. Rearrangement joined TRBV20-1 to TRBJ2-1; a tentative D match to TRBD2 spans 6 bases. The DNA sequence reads TGCAGTGCTAGAGATCGAGGGACGTCGAGGAGGGATGAGCAGTTCTTC. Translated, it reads CSARDRGTSRRDEQFF.